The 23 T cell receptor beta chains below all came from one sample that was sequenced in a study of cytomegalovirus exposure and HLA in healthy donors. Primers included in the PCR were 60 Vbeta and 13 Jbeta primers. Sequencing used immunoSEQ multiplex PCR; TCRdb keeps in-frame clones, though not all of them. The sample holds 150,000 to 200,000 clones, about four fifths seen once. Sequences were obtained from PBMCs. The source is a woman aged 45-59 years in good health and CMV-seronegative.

The CDR3 protein is CASSPEASYGYTF. The CDR3 coding sequence is TGTGCCAGCAGCCCCGAAGCTTCTTATGGCTACACCTTC. The chain recombines TRBV9 with TRBJ1-2, with no clear D. CDR3 length equals 13 residues. V shed 4 bases and J shed 5 bases, with 12 bases lying between them. In germline, CDR1 is SGDLS, CDR2 YYNGEE.

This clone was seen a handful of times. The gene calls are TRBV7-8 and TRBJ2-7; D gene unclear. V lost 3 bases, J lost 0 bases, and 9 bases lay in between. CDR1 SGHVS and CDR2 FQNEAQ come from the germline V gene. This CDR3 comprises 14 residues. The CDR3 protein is CASSFVSPSYEQYF. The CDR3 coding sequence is TGTGCCAGCAGCTTTGTTAGCCCCTCCTACGAGCAGTACTTC.

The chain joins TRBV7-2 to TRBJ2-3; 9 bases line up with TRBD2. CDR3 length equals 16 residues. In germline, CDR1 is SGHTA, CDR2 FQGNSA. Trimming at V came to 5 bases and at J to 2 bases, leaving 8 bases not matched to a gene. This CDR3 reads CASSPLAGELTDTQYF. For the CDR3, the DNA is TGTGCCAGCAGCCCATTAGCGGGGGAGCTCACAGATACGCAGTATTTT.

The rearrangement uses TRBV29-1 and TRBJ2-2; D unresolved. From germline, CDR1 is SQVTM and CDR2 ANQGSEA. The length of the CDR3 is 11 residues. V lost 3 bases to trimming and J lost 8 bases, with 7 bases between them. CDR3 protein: CSVETDGELFF. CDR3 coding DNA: TGCAGCGTTGAGACTGATGGGGAGCTGTTTTTT.

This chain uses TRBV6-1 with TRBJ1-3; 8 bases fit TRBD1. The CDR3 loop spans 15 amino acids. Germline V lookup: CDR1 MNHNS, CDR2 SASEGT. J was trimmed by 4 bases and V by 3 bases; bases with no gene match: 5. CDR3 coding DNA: TGTGCCAGCAGTGACAGGGGGCAAGGAGGAAACACCATATATTTT. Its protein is CASSDRGQGGNTIYF.

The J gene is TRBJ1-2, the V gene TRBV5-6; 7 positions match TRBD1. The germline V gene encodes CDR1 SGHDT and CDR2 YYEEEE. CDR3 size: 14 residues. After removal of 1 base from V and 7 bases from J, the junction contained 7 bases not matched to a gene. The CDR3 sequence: CASSLPTQGGGYTF. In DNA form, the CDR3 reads TGTGCCAGCAGCTTGCCGACCCAGGGGGGTGGCTACACCTTC.

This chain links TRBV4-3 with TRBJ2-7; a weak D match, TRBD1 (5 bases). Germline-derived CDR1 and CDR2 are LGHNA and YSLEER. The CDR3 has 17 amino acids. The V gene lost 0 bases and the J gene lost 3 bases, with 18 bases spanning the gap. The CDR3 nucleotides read TGCGCCAGCAGCCAAGAGGTTTCCGGACAAAGGGACTACGAGCAGTACTTC. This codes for CASSQEVSGQRDYEQYF.

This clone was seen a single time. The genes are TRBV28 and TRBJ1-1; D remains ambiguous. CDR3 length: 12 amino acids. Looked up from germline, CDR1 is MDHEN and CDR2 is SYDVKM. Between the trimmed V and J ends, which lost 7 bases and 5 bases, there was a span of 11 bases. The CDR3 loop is CASNFRRTEAFF. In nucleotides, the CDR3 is TGTGCCAGCAACTTTCGAAGAACTGAAGCTTTCTTT.

CDR3 nucleotides: TGTGCCAGCAACGCCGGACTAGCGGGATTCAATGAGCAGTTCTTC. Translation gives CASNAGLAGFNEQFF. The chain links TRBV28 to TRBJ2-1, with 12 bases fitting TRBD2. Losses at the gene ends were 7 bases for V and 6 bases for J; bases not matched to a gene: 7. The germline gives CDR1 MDHEN, CDR2 SYDVKM. The CDR3 covers 15 residues. Supplemented by reference TRBV28 and TRBJ2-1, the full variable domain reads DVKVTQSSRYLVKRTGEKVFLECVQDMDHENMFWYRQDPGLGLRLIYFSYDVKMKEKGDIPEGYSVSREKKERFSLILESASTNQTSMYLCASNAGLAGFNEQFFGPGTRLTVL.

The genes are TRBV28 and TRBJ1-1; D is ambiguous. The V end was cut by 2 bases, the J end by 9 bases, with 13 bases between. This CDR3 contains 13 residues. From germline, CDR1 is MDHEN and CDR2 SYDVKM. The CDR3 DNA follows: TGTGCCAGCAGTTTAACACAGAGCCCCCAAGCTTTCTTT. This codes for CASSLTQSPQAFF.

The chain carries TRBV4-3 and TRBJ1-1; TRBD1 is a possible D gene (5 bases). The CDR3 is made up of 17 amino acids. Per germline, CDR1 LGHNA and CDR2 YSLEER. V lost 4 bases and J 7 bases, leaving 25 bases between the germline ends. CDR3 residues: CASSPNANPTDDSEAFF. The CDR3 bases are TGCGCCAGCAGCCCAAACGCGAACCCGACTGATGACAGTGAAGCTTTCTTT.

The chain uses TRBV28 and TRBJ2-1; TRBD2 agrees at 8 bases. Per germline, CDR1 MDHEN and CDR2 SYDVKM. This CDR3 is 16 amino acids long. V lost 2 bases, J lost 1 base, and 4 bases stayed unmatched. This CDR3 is CASSLMAGGSYNEQFF. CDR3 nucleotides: TGTGCCAGCAGTTTAATGGCGGGGGGTTCCTACAATGAGCAGTTCTTC. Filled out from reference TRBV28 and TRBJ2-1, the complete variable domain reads DVKVTQSSRYLVKRTGEKVFLECVQDMDHENMFWYRQDPGLGLRLIYFSYDVKMKEKGDIPEGYSVSREKKERFSLILESASTNQTSMYLCASSLMAGGSYNEQFFGPGTRLTVL.

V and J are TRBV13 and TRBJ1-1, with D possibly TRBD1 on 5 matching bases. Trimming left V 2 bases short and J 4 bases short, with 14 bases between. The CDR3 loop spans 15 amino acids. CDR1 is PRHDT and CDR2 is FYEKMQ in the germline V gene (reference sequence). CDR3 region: CASSLRGGVVTEAFF. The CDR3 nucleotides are TGTGCCAGCAGCTTACGTGGAGGGGTAGTCACTGAAGCTTTCTTT.

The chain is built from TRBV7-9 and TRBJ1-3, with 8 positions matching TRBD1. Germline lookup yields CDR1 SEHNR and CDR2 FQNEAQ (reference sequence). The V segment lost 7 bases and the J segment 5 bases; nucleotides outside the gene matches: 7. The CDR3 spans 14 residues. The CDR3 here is CASKTDRERNTIYF. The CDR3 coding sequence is TGTGCCAGCAAGACGGACAGGGAGAGAAACACCATATATTTT.

The CDR3 DNA sequence: TGTGCCAGCAGCAAAGCCGGGACAGGAAGACCGGGACTAGCGGGAGGGCCGCCAGATACGCAGTATTTT. Protein sequence: CASSKAGTGRPGLAGGPPDTQYF. The chain uses TRBV21-1 and TRBJ2-3; no DNA check was done on the table's D call, TRBD2. TRBV21-1 is given as a pseudogene. This CDR3 is built from 23 residues.

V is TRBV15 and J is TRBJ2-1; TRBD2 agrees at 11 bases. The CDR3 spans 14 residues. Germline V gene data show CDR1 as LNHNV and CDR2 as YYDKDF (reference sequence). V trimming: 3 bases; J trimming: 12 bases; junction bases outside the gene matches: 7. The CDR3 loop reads CATSSSGGAVGQFF. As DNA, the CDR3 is TGTGCCACCAGCAGTAGCGGGGGGGCCGTAGGGCAGTTCTTC.

CDR3 sequence reads: CASSLTTSGGAYNEQFF. The CDR3 DNA sequence: TGCGCCAGCAGCTTAACTACTAGCGGGGGCGCCTACAATGAGCAGTTCTTC. The V call is TRBV5-1, the J call TRBJ2-1, with 11 bases aligning to TRBD2. Germline assignment: CDR1 SGHRS and CDR2 YFSETQ. CDR3 length: 17 residues. Losses at the gene ends were 2 bases for V and 2 bases for J; bases not matched to a gene: 6.

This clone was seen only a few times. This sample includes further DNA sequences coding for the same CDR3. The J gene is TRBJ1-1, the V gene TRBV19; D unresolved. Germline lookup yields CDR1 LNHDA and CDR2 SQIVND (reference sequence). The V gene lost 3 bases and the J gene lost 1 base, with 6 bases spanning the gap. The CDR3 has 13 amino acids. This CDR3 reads CASSMRENTEAFF. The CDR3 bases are TGTGCCAGTAGTATGAGAGAGAACACTGAAGCTTTCTTT.

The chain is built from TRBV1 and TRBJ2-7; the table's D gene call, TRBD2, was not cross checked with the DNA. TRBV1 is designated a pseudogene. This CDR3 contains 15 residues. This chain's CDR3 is CTSTPQREADYEQYF. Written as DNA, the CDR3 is TGCACCAGCACCCCGCAGCGGGAGGCCGACTACGAGCAGTACTTC.

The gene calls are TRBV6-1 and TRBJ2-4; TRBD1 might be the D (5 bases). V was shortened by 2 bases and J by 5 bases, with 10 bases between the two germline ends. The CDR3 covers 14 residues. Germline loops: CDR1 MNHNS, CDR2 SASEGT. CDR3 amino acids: CASSEQGRENIQYF. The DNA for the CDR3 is TGTGCCAGCAGTGAACAGGGAAGGGAAAACATTCAGTACTTC.

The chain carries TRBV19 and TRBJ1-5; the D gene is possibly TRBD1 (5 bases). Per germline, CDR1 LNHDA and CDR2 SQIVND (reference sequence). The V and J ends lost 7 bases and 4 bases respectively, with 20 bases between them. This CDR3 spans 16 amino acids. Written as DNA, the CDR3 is TGTGCCAGTAACAACCCGCAGGGCCCCGTTAATCAGCCCCAGCATTTT. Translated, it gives CASNNPQGPVNQPQHF.

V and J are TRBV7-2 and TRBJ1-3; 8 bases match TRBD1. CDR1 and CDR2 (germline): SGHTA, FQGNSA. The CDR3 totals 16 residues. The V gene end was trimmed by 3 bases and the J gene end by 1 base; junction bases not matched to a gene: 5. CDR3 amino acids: CASSLQGANSGNTIYF. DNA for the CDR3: TGTGCCAGCAGCTTGCAGGGGGCAAATTCTGGAAACACCATATATTTT.

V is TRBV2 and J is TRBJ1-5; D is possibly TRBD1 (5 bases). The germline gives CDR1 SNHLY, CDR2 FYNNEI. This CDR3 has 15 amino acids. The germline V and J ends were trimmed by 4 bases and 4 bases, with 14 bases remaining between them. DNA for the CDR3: TGTGCCAGCAGTGGCGACCGGGGGATTAATCAGCCCCAGCATTTT. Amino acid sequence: CASSGDRGINQPQHF.